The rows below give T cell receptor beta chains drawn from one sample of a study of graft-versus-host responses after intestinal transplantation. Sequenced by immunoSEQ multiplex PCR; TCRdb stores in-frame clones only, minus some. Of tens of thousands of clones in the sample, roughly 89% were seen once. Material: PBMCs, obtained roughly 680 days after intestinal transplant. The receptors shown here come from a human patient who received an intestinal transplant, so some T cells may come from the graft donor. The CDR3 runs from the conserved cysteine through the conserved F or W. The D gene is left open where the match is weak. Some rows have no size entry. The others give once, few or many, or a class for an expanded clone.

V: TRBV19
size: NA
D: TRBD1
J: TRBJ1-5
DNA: TGTGCCAGTAGTGCCCGGGACAGGGTGACTCAGCCCCAGCATTTT
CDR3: CASSARDRVTQPQHF

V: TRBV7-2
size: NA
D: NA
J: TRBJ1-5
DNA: TGTGCCAGCAGCTTATGGTCAGGGGAGAATAGCAATCAGCCCCAGCATTTT
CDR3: CASSLWSGENSNQPQHF

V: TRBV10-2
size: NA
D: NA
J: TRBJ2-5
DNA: TGCGCCAGCAGGAGGGGGGGGGTGAGCGGGGAAGAGACCCAGTACTTC
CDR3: CASRRGGVSGEETQYF

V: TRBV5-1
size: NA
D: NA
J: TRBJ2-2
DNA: TGCGCCAGCAGTCTCCGGGACCGGAACACCGGGGAGCTGTTTTTT
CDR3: CASSLRDRNTGELFF

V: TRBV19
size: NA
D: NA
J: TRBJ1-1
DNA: TGTGCCAGTAGTATGTGGGAGATGAACACTGAAGCTTTCTTT
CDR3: CASSMWEMNTEAFF

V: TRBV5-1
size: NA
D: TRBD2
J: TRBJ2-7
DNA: TGCGCCAGCAGCCCCCGGGACTACGGGGATTACGAGCAGTACTTC
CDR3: CASSPRDYGDYEQYF

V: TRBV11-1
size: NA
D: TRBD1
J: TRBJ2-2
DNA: TGTGCCAGCAGCCCGAGGACAGGGGCTAGCACCGGGGAGCTGTTTTTT
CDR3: CASSPRTGASTGELFF

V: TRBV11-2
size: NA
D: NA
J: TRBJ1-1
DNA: TGTGCCAGCAGCTCAGGGTCCATGAACACTGAAGCTTTCTTT
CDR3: CASSSGSMNTEAFF

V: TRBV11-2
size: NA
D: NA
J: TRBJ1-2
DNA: TGTGCCAGCAGCTGGGCGTTGGGGCAGGGGCTTGGCTACACCTTC
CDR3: CASSWALGQGLGYTF

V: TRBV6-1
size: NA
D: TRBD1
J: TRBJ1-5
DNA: TGTGCCAGCAGTGTTACAGGGGGACAGCCCCAGCATTTT
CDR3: CASSVTGGQPQHF

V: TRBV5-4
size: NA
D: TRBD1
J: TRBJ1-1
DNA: TGTGCCAGCAGTAGGGCTTCCGGGACAGGGGACACTGAAGCTTTCTTT
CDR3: CASSRASGTGDTEAFF

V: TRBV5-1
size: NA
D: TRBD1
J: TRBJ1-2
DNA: TGCGCCAGCAAGACAGGGGGCGCGGTCGGCTACACCTTC
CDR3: CASKTGGAVGYTF

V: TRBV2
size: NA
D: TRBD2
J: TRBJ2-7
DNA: TGTGCCAGCAGGCAGGAGCGGGGGCCCTACGAGCAGTACTTC
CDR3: CASRQERGPYEQYF

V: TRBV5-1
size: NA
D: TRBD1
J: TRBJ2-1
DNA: TGCGCCAGCAGCTTGGCTGGGACAGTTAGTGAGCAGTTCTTC
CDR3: CASSLAGTVSEQFF

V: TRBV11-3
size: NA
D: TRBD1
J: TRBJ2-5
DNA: TGTGCCAGCAGCCGCGCCAGGGGGCAAGAGACCCAGTACTTC
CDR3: CASSRARGQETQYF

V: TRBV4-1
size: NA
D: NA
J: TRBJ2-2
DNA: TGCGCCAGCAGCCAAGAGGGGTGGGGCAGCACCGGGGAGCTGTTTTTT
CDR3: CASSQEGWGSTGELFF

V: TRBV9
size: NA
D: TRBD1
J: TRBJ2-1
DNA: TGTGCCAGCAGGCGAGGGACAGGGGGCACCAATGAGCAGTTCTTC
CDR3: CASRRGTGGTNEQFF

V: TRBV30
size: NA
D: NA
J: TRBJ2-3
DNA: TGTGCCTGGGCGGACTTTACAGATACGCAGTATTTT
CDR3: CAWADFTDTQYF

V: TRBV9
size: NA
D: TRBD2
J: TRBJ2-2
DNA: TGTGCCAGCAGCGTGCGCGGGGGGGCTAACACCGGGGAGCTGTTTTTT
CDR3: CASSVRGGANTGELFF

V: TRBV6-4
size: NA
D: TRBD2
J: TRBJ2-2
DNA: TGTGCCAGCAGTGACACGGGGGGTGACACCGGGGAGCTGTTTTTT
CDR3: CASSDTGGDTGELFF

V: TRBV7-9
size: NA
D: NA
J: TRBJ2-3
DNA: TGTGCCAGCAGCTCCTATAGCATGAGCACAGATACGCAGTATTTT
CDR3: CASSSYSMSTDTQYF

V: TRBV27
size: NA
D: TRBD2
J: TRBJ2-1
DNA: TGTGCCAGCAGTCGAATTCGTGGACTAGTGGATCATGAGCAGTTCTTC
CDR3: CASSRIRGLVDHEQFF

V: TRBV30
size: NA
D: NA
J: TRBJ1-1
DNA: TGTGCCTGGAGTGAAGTCCACACTGAAGCTTTCTTT
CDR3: CAWSEVHTEAFF

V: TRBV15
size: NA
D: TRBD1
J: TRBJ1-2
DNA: TGTGCCACCACTCCCGGGACAGGGGCCGGCTACACCTTC
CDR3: CATTPGTGAGYTF

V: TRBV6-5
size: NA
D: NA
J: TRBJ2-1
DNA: TGTGCCAGCAGTTGGCCCGGGGCGAGCTACAATGAGCAGTTCTTC
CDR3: CASSWPGASYNEQFF

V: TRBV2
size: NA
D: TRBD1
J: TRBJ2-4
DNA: TGTGCCAGCAGATACGGACAGGGTATAACCCCGAAAAACATTCAGTACTTC
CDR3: CASRYGQGITPKNIQYF

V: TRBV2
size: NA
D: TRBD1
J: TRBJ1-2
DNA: TGTGCCAGCAGTGGACAGGGGGCGGCCGGGGGCTACACCTTC
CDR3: CASSGQGAAGGYTF

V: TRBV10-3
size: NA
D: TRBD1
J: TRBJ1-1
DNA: TGTGCCATCAGCCCAGGACAGGGACCTTGGGCTTTCTTT
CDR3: CAISPGQGPWAFF

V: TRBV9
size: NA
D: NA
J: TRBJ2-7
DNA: TGTGCCAGCAGTCCTCAGGGCTACGAGCAGTACTTC
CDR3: CASSPQGYEQYF

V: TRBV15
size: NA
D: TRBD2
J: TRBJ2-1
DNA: TGTGCCACCAGCAGGCGGGGGGGCGGCTACAATGAGCAGTTCTTC
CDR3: CATSRRGGGYNEQFF

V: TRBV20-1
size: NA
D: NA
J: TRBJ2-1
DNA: TGCAGTGTGGGCCATGAGCAGTTCTTC
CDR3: CSVGHEQFF

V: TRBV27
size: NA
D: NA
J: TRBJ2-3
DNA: TGTGCCAGCAGTTTAAACGACCACACAGATACGCAGTATTTT
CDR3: CASSLNDHTDTQYF

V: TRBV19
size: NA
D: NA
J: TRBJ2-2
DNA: TGTGCCAGTAGTCTCGCGAACACCGGGGAGCTGTTTTTT
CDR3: CASSLANTGELFF

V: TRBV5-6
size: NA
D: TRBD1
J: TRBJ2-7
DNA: TGTGCCAGCAGCCCAGGGGGAAATGACCTCTACGAGCAGTACTTC
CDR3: CASSPGGNDLYEQYF

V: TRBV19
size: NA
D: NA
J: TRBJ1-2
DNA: TGTGCCAGTAGTATCTCCTTGGCAGTAGGCTACACCTTC
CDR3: CASSISLAVGYTF

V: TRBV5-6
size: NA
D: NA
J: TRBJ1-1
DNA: TGTGCCAGCCATGGTCGGGACGTGGAAGCTTTCTTT
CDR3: CASHGRDVEAFF

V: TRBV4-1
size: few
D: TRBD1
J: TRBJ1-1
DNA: TGCGCCAGCAGCCGAGTGACAGGGAGAATCGGGGCTTTCTTT
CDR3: CASSRVTGRIGAFF

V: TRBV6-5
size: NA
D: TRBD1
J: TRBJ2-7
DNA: TGTGCCAGCAGTTACGCACAGGGGGAATACGAGCAGTACTTC
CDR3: CASSYAQGEYEQYF

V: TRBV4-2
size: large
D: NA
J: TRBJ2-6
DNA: TGTGCCAGCAGCCAAGAGGAGGGGGATGGGGCCAACGTCCTGACTTTC
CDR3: CASSQEEGDGANVLTF

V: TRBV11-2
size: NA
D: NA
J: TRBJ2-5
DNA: TGTGCCAGCAGCTTCTACAGGGAACTTAGAGAGACCCAGTACTTC
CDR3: CASSFYRELRETQYF

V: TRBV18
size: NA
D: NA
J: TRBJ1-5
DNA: TGTGCCAGCTCACCACCGGGGAGCAATCAGCCCCAGCATTTT
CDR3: CASSPPGSNQPQHF

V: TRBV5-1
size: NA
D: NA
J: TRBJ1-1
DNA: TGCGCCAGCAGCTTGAACGGCGGGTACAACACTGAAGCTTTCTTT
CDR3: CASSLNGGYNTEAFF

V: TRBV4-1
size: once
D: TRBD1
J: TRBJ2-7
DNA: TGCGCCAGCAGCTCCGGGACAGGGAAATCCTACGAGCAGTACTTC
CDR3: CASSSGTGKSYEQYF

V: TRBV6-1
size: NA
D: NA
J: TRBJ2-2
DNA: TGTGCCAGCAGTGTCTCCACCGGGGAGCTGTTTTTT
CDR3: CASSVSTGELFF

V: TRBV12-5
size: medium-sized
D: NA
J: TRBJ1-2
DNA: TGTGCTAGTGGCCCCGCGGCAGGCTTGGGGGGCTATGGCTACACCTTC
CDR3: CASGPAAGLGGYGYTF

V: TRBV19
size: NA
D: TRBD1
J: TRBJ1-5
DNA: TGTGCCAGTAGTATCCACAGGGGGCCGGAACAGCCCCAGCATTTT
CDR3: CASSIHRGPEQPQHF

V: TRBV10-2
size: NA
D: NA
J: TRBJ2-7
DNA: TGCGCCAGCAGTTGGCAGGTTAAAGGCGAGCAGTACTTC
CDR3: CASSWQVKGEQYF

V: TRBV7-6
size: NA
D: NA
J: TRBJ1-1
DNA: TGTGCCAGCAGCTTAATCCCTTTGCAGACTCCTGAAGCTTTCTTT
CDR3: CASSLIPLQTPEAFF

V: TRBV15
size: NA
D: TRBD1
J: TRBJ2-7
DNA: TGTGCCACCAGCAGCGGAAATCCGGAGACGAGACAGGGGTACGAGCAGTACTTC
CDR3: CATSSGNPETRQGYEQYF

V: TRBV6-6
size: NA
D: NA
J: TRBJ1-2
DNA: TGTGCCGGGAGGGGAGCTAACTATGGCTACACCTTC
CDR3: CAGRGANYGYTF

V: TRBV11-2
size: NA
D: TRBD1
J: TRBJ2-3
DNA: TGTGCCAGCAGCCGGACAGGGGATACGCAGTATTTT
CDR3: CASSRTGDTQYF